The following is a T cell receptor (beta chain) sequence with its context. This sample was included in a study of blood T cell repertoires in COVID-19. The wider study: Samples came from the United States, Italy and Spain, spanning acute and convalescent COVID-19. PBMCs, B-cell-depleted T cells, or T cells provided the cDNA or gDNA that made up the material.

Profiling relied on immunoSEQ multiplex PCR, and the TCRdb table lists in-frame clones only, not all of them. This sample yields about 130,000 clones, of which about 89% are seen a single time; 2% to 2.5% belongs to the top ten. Germline V lookup: CDR1 SGHAT, CDR2 FQNNGV. The J segment lost 3 bases and the V segment lost 0 bases, leaving 6 bases of the junction unmatched. CDR3 length: 18 amino acids. J is TRBJ2-1 and V is TRBV11-2; 12 nucleotides agree with TRBD2. The TCR sequence derives from a man aged 50-59 years with active COVID-19. Material for sequencing was peripheral blood. This CDR3 reads CASSLDRRTSGDYNEQFF. The DNA of the CDR3 is TGTGCCAGCAGCTTAGATCGGCGGACTAGCGGGGACTACAATGAGCAGTTCTTC. The full variable domain, with the rest looked up from reference TRBV11-2 and TRBJ2-1, is EAGVAQSPRYKIIEKRQSVAFWCNPISGHATLYWYQQILGQGPKLLIQFQNNGVVDDSQLPKDRFSAERLKGVDSTLKIQPAKLEDSAVYLCASSLDRRTSGDYNEQFFGPGTRLTVL.